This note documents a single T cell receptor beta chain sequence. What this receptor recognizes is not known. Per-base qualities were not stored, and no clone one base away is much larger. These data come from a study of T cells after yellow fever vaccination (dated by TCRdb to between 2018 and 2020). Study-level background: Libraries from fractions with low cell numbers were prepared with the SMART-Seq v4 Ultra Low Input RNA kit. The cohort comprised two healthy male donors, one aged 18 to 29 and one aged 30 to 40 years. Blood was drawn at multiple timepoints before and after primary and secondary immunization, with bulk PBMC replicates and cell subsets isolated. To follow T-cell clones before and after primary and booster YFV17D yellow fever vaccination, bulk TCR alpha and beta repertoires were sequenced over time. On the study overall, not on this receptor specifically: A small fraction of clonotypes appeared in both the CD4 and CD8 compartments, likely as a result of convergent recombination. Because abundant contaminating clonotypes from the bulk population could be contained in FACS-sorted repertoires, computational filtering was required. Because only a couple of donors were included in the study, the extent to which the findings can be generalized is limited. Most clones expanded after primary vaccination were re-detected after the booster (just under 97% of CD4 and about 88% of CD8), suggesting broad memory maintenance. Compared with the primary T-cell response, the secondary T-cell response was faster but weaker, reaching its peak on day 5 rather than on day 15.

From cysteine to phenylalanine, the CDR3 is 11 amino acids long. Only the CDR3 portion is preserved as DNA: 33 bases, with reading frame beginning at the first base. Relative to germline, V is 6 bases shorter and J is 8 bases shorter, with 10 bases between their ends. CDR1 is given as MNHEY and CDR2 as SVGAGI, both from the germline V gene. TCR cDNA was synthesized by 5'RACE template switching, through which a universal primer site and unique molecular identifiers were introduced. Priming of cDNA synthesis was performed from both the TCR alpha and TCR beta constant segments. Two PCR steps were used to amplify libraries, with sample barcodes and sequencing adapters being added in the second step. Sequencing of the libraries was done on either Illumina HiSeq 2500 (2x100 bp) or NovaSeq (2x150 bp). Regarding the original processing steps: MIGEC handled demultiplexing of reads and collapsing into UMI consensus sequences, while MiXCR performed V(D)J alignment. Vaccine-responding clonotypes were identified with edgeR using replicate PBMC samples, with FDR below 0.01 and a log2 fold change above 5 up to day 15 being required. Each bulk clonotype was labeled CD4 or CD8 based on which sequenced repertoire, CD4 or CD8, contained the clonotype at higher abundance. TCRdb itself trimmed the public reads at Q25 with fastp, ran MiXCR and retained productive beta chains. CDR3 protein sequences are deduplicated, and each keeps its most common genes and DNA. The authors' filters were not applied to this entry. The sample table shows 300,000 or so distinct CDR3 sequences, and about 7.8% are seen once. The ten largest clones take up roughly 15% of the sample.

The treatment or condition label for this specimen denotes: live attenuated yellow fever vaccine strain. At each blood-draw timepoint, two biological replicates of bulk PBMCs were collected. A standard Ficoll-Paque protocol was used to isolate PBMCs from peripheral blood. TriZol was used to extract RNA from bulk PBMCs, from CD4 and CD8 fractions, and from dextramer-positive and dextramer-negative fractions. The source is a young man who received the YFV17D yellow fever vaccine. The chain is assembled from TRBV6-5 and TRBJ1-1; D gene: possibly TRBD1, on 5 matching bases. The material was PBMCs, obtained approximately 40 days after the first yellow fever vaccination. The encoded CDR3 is CASSTGQEAFF. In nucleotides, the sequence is TGTGCCAGCAGCACCGGACAAGAAGCTTTCTTT.